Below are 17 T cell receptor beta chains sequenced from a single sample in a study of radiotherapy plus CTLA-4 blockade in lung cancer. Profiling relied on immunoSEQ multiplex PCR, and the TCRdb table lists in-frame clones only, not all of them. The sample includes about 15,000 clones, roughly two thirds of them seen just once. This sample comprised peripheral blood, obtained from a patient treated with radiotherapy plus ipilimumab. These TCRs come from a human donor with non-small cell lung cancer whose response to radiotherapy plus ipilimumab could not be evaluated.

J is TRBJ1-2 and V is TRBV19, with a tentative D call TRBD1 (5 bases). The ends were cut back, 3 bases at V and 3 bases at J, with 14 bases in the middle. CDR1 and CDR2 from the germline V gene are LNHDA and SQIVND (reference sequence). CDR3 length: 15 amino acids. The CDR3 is CASSISTAGDYGYTF. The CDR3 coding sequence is TGTGCCAGTAGTATCTCGACAGCGGGGGACTATGGCTACACCTTC.

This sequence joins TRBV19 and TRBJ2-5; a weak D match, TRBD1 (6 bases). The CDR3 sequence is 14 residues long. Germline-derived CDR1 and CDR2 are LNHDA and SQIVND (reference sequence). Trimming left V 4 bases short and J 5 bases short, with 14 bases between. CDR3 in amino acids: CASSTPRQGETQYF. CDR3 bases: TGTGCCAGTAGTACCCCTAGGCAGGGGGAGACCCAGTACTTC.

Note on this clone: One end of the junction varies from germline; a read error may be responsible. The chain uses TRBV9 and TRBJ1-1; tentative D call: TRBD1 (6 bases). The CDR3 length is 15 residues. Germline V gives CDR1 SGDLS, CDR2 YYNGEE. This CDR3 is CASSPSRGRNPEAFF. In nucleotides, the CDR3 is TGTGCCAGCAGCCCGAGCAGGGGTAGGAACCCTGAAGCTTTCTTT. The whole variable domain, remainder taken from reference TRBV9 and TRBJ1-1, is DSGVTQTPKHLITATGQRVTLRCSPRSGDLSVYWYQQSLDQGLQFLIQYYNGEERAKGNILERFSAQQFPDLHSELNLSSLELGDSALYFCASSPSRGRNPEAFFGQGTRLTVV.

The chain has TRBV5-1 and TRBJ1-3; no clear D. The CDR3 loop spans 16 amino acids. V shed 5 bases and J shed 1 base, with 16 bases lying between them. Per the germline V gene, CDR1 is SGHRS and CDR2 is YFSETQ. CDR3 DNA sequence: TGCGCCAGCAGGACCTCGGAGGGAGCTTCTGGAAACACCATATATTTT. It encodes CASRTSEGASGNTIYF.

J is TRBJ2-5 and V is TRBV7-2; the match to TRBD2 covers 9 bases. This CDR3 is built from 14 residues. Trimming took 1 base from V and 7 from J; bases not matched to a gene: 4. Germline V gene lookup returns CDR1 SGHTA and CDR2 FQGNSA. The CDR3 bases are TGTGCCAGCAGCTTAGAGCGGGGGGTGGTGACCCAGTACTTC. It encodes CASSLERGVVTQYF.

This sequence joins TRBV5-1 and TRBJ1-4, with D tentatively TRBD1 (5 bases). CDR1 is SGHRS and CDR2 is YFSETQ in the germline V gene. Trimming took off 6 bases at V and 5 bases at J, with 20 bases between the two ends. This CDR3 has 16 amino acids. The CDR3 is CASTEGPRVANEKLFF. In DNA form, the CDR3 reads TGCGCCAGCACCGAAGGGCCCAGGGTGGCCAATGAAAAACTGTTTTTT.

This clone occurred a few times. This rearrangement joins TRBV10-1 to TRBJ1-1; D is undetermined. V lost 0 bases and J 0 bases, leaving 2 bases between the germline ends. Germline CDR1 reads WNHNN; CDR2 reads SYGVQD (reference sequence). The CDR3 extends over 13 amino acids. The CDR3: CASSESMNTEAFF. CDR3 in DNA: TGCGCCAGCAGTGAGTCCATGAACACTGAAGCTTTCTTT.

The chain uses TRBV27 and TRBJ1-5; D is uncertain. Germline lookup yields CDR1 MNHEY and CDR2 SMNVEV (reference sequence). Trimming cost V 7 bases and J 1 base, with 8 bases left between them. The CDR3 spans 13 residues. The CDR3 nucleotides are TGTGCCAGCAATGTAGAAAGCAATCAGCCCCAGCATTTT. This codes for CASNVESNQPQHF.

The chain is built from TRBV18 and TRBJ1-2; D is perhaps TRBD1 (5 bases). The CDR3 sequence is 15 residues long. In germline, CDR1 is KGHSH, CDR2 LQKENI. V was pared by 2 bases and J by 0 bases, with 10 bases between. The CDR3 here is CASSPGALANYGYTF. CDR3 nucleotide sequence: TGTGCCAGCTCACCAGGGGCTCTAGCTAACTATGGCTACACCTTC.

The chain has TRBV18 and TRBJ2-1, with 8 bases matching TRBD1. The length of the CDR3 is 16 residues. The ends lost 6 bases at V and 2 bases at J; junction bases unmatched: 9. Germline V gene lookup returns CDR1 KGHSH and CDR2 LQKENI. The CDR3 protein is CASSFTAGGTYNEQFF. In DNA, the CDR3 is TGTGCCAGCTCCTTTACCGCAGGGGGCACCTACAATGAGCAGTTCTTC. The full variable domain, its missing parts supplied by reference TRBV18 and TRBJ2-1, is NAGVMQNPRHLVRRRGQEARLRCSPMKGHSHVYWYRQLPEEGLKFMVYLQKENIIDESGMPKERFSAEFPKEGPSILRIQQVVRGDSAAYFCASSFTAGGTYNEQFFGPGTRLTVL.

CDR3 region: CASSSQVSGNTIYF. The CDR3 DNA follows: TGTGCCAGCAGTTCACAGGTGTCTGGAAACACCATATATTTT. The chain employs TRBV7-9 and TRBJ1-3; tentatively, D is TRBD1 (5 bases). V was clipped by 6 bases and J by 1 base, with 10 bases between them. Germline CDR1 SEHNR, CDR2 FQNEAQ (reference sequence). The length of the CDR3 is 14 residues.

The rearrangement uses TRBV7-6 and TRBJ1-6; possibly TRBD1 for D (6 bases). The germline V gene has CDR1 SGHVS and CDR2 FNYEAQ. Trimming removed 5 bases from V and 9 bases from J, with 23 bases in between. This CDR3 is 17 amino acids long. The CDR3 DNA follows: TGTGCCAGCAGCGTGGGACACCAAAAGGGTGTTAGTTCACCCCTCCACTTT. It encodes CASSVGHQKGVSSPLHF. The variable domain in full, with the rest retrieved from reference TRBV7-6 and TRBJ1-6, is GAGVSQSPRYKVTKRGQDVALRCDPISGHVSLYWYRQALGQGPEFLTYFNYEAQQDKSGLPNDRFSAERPEGSISTLTIQRTEQRDSAMYRCASSVGHQKGVSSPLHFGNGTRLTVT.

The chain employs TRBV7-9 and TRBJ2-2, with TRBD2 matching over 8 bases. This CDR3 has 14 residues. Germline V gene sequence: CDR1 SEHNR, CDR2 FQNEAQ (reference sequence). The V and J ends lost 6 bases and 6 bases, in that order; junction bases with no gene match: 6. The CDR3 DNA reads TGTGCCAGCAGGACTAGCGTAGCCTCCGGGGAGCTGTTTTTT. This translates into CASRTSVASGELFF. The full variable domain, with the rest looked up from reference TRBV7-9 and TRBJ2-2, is DTGVSQNPRHKITKRGQNVTFRCDPISEHNRLYWYRQTLGQGPEFLTYFQNEAQLEKSRLLSDRFSAERPKGSFSTLEIQRTEQGDSAMYLCASRTSVASGELFFGEGSRLTVL.

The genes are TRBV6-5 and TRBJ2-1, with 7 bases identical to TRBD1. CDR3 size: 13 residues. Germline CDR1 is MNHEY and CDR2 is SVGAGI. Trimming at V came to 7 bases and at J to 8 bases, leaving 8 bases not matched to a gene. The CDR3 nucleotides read TGTGCCAGCAACATTCGACAGGGCCATGAGCAGTTCTTC. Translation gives CASNIRQGHEQFF.

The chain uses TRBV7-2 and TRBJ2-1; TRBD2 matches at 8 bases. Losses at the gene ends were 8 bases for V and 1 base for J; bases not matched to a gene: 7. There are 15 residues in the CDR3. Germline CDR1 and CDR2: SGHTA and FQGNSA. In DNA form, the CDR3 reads TGTGCCAGCTCCCGGGGGGGCTCTTCCTACAATGAGCAGTTCTTC. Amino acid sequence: CASSRGGSSYNEQFF.

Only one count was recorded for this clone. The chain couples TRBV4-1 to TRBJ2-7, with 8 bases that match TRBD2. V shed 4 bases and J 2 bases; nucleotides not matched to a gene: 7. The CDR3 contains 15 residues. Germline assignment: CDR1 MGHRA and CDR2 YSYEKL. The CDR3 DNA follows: TGCGCCAGCAGCCGAATAGCGGGGTCCACCTACGAGCAGTACTTC. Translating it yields CASSRIAGSTYEQYF.

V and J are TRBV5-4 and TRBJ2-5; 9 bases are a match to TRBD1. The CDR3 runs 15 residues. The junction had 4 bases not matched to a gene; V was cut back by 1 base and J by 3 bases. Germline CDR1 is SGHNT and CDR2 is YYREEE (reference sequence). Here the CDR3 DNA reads TGTGCCAGCAGCTTGTTCCGGGACAGGGAAGAGACCCAGTACTTC. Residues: CASSLFRDREETQYF.